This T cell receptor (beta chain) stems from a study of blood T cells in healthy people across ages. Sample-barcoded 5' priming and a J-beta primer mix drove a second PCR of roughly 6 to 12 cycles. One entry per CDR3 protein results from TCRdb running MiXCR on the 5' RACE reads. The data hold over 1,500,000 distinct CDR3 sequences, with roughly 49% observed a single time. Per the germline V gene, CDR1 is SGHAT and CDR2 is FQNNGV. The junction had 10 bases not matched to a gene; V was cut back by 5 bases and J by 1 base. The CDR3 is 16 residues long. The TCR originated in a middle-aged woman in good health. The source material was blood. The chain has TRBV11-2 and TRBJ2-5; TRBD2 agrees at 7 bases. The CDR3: CASSQTRGRVQETQYF. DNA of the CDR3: TGTGCCAGCAGCCAGACCCGGGGGAGGGTCCAAGAGACCCAGTACTTC.